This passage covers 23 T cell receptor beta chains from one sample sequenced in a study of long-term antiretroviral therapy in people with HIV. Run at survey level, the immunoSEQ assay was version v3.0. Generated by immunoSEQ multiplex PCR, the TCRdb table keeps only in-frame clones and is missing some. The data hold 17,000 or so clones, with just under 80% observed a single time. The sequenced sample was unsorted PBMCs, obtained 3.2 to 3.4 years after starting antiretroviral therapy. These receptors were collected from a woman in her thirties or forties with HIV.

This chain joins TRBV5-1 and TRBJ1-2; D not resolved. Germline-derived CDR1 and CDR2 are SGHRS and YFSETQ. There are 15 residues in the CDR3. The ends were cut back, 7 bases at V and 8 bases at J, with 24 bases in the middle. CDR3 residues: CASGIPGMKAQGYTF. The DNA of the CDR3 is TGCGCCAGCGGCATTCCCGGGATGAAAGCCCAGGGCTACACCTTC.

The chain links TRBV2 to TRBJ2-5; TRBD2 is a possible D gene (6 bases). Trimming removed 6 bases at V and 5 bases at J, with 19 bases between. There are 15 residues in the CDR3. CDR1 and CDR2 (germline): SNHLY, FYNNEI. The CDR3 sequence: CASSPTGTGRETQYF. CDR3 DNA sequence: TGTGCCAGCAGCCCGACCGGGACTGGGCGGGAGACCCAGTACTTC.

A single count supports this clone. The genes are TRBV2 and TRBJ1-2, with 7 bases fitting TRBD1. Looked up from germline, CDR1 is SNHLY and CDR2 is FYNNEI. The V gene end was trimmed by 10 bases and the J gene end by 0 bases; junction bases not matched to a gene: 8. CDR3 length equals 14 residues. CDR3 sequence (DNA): TGTGCCATTAGGACAGGCCACTCTAACTATGGCTACACCTTC. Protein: CAIRTGHSNYGYTF.

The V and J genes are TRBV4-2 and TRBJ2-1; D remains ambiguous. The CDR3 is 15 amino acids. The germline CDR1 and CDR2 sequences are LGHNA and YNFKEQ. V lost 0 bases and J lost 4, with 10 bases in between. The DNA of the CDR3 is TGTGCCAGCAGCCAAGAACAAGGCCCATACAATGAGCAGTTCTTC. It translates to CASSQEQGPYNEQFF.

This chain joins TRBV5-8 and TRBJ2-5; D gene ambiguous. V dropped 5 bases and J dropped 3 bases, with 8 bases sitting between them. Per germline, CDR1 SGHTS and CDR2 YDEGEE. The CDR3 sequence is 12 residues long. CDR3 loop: CASSPPKETQYF. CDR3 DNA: TGTGCCAGCAGTCCCCCCAAAGAGACCCAGTACTTC.

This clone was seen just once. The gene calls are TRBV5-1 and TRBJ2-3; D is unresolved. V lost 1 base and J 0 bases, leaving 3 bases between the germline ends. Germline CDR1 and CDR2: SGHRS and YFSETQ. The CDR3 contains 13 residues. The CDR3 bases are TGCGCCAGCAGCTTGATGAGCACAGATACGCAGTATTTT. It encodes CASSLMSTDTQYF.

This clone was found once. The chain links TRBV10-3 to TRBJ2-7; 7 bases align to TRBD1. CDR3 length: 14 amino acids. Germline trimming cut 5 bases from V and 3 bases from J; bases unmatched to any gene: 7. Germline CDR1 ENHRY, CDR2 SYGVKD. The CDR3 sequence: CAISQPGQSYEQYF. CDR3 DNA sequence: TGTGCCATCAGTCAACCGGGACAGAGCTACGAGCAGTACTTC.

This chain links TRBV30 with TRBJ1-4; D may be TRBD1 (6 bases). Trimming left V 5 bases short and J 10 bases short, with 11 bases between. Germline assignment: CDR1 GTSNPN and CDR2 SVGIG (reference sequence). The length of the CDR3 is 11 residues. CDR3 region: CAWQGLGKLFF. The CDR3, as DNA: TGTGCCTGGCAGGGGCTGGGAAAACTGTTTTTT.

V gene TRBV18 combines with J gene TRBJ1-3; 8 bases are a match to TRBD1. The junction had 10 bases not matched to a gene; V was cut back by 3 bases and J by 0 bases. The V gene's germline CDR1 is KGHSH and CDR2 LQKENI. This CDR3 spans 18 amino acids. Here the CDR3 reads CASSPSGQGGFSGNTIYF. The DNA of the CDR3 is TGTGCCAGCTCACCCTCCGGACAGGGAGGATTCTCTGGAAACACCATATATTTT.

The CDR3: CAISESFGYNEQFF. DNA for the CDR3: TGTGCCATCAGTGAGAGTTTTGGGTACAATGAGCAGTTCTTC. V and J are TRBV10-3 and TRBJ2-1; D remains unclear. There are 14 residues in the CDR3. Germline V CDR1 and CDR2: ENHRY, SYGVKD. V was trimmed by 2 bases and J by 4 bases, leaving 9 bases between them.

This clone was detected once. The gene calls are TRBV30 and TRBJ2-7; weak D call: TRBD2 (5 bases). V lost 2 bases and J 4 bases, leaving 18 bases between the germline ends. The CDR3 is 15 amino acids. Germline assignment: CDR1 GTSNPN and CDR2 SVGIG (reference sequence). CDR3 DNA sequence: TGTGCCTGGAGTACTCGTCAGGCCAGCGGTTACGAGCAGTACTTC. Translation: CAWSTRQASGYEQYF.

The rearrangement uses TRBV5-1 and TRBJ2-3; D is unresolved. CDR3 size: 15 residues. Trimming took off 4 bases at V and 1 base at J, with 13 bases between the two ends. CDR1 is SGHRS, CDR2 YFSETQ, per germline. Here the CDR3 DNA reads TGCGCCAGCAGCCTTAGCTTTCATCGCACAGATACGCAGTATTTT. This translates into CASSLSFHRTDTQYF.

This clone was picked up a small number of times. Here the CDR3 DNA reads TGTGCCACCTTGGGGAGAGGCTTGAACACTGAAGCTTTCTTT. It encodes CATLGRGLNTEAFF. The gene calls are TRBV27 and TRBJ1-1; D not resolved. Trimming removed 10 bases from V and 0 bases from J, with 15 bases in between. The CDR3 has 14 amino acids. Germline-derived CDR1 and CDR2 are MNHEY and SMNVEV (reference sequence).

CDR3 sequence: CASSPPTGGGETQYF. For the CDR3, the DNA is TGTGCCAGCAGCCCACCTACAGGGGGCGGGGAGACCCAGTACTTC. V usage is TRBV7-9 and J usage is TRBJ2-5; 9 bases are a match to TRBD1. There are 15 residues in the CDR3. CDR1 and CDR2 (germline): SEHNR, FQNEAQ (reference sequence). Trimming at V came to 5 bases and at J to 5 bases, leaving 9 bases not matched to a gene.

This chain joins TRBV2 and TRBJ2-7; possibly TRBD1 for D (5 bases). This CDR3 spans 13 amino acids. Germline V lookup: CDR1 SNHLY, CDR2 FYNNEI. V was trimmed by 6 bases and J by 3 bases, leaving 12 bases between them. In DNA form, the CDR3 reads TGTGCCAGCAGAGACGGAAGGGGCTACGAGCAGTACTTC. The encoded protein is CASRDGRGYEQYF.

CDR3 loop: CASSLAKRGNSPLHF. The CDR3 DNA is TGTGCCAGCAGCTTAGCGAAAAGGGGGAATTCACCCCTCCACTTT. The chain couples TRBV7-9 to TRBJ1-6, with D possibly TRBD1 on 6 matching bases. V was trimmed by 0 bases and J by 7 bases, leaving 10 bases between them. The CDR3 loop spans 15 amino acids. Per germline, CDR1 SEHNR and CDR2 FQNEAQ (reference sequence).

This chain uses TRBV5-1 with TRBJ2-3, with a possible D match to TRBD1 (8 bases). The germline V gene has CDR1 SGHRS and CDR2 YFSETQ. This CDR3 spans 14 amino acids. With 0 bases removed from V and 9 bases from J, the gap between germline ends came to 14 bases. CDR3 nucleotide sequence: TGCGCCAGCAGCTTGGACACAGGGGGAGGGACGCAGTATTTT. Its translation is CASSLDTGGGTQYF.

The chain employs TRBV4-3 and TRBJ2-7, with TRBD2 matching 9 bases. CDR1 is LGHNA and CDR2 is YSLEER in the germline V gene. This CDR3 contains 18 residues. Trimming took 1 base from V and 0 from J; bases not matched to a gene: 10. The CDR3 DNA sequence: TGCGCCAGCAGCCAAGTTGGTGGCGAAGCGGGGGGCTCCTACGAGCAGTACTTC. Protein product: CASSQVGGEAGGSYEQYF.

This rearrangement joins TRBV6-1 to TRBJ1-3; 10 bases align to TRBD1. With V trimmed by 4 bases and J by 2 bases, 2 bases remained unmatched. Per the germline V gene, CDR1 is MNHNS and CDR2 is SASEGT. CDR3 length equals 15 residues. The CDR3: CASSADRGPGNTIYF. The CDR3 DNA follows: TGTGCCAGCAGTGCCGACAGGGGGCCTGGAAACACCATATATTTT.

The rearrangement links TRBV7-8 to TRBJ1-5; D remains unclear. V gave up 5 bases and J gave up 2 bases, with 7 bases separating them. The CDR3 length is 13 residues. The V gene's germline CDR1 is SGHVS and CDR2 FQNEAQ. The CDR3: CASSHGGNQPQHF. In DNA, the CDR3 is TGTGCCAGCAGCCACGGTGGCAATCAGCCCCAGCATTTT.

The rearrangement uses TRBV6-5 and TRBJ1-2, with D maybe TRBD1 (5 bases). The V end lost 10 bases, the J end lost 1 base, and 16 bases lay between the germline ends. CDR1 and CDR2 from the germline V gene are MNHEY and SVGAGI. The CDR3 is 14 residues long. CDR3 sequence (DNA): TGTGCCACCCATAGGGACGGAGTTAACTATGGCTACACCTTC. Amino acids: CATHRDGVNYGYTF.

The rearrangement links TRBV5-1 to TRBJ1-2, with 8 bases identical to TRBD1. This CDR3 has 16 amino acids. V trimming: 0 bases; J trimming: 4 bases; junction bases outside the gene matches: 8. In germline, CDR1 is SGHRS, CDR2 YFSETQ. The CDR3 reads CASSLGTGTWTYGYTF. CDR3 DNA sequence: TGCGCCAGCAGCTTGGGGACAGGGACCTGGACCTATGGCTACACCTTC.

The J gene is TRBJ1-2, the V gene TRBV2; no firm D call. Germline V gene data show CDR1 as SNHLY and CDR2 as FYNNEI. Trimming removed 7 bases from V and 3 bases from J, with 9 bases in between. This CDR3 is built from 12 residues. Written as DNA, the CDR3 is TGTGCCAGCACCCGGGATGACTATGGCTACACCTTC. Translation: CASTRDDYGYTF.